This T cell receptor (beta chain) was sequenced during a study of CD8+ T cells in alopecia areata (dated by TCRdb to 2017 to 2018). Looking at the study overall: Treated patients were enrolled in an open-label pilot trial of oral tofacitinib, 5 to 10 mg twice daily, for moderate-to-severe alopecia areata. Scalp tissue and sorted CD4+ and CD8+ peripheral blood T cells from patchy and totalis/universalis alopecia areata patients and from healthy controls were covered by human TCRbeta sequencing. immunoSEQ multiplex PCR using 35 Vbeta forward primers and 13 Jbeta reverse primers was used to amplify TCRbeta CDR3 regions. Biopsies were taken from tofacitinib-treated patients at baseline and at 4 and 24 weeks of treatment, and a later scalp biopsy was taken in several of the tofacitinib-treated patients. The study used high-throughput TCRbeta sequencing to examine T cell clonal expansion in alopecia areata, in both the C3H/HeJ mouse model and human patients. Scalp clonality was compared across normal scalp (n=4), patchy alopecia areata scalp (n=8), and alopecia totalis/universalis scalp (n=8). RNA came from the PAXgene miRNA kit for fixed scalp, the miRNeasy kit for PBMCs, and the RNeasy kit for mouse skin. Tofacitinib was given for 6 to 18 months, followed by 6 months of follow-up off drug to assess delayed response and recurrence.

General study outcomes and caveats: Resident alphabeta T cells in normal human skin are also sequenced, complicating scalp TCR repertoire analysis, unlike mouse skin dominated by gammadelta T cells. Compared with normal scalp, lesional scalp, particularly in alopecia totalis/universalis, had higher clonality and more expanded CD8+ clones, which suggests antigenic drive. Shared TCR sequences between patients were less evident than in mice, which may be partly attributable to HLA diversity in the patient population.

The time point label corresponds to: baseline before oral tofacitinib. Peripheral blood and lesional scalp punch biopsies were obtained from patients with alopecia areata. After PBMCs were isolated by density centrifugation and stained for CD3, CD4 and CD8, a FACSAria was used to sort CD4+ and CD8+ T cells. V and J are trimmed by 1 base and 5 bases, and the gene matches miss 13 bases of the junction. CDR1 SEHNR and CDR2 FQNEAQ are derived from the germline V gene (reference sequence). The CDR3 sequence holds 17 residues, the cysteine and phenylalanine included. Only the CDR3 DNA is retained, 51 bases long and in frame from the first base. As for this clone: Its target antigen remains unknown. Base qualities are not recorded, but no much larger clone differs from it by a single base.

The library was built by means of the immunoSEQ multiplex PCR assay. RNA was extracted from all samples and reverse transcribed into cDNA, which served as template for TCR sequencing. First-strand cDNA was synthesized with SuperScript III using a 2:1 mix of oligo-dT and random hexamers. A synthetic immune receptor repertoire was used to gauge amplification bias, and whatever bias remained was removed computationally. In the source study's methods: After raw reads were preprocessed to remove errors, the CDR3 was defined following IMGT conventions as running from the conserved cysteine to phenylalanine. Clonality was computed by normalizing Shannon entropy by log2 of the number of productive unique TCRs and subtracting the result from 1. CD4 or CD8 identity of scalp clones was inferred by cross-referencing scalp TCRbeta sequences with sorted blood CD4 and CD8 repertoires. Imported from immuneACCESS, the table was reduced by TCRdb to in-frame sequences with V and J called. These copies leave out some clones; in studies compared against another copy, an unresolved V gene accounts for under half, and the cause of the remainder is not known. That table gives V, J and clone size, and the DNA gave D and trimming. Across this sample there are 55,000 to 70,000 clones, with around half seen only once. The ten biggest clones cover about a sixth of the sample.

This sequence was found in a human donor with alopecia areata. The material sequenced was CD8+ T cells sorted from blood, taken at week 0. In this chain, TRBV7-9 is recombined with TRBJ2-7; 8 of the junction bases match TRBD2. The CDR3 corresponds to CASSLGFREAGVDEQYF. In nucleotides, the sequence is TGTGCCAGCAGCTTAGGCTTCCGGGAAGCGGGAGTAGACGAGCAGTACTTC.